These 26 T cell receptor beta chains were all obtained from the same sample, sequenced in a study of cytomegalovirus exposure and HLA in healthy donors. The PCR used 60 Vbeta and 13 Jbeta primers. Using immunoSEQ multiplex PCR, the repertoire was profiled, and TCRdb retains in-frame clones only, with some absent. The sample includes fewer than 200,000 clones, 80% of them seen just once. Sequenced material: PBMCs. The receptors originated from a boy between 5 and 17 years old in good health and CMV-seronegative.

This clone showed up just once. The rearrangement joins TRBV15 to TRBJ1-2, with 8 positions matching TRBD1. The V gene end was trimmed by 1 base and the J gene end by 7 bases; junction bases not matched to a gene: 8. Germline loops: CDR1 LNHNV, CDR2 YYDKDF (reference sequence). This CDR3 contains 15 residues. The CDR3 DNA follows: TGTGCCACCAGCAGAGCAAGTCAGGGGGCTGGTGGCTACACCTTC. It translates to CATSRASQGAGGYTF.

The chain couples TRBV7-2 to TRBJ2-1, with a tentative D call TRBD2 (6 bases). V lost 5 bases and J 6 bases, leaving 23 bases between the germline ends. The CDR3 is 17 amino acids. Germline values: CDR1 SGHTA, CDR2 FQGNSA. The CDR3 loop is CASSPKAGPRGSNEQFF. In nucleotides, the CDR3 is TGTGCCAGCAGCCCGAAGGCGGGACCCAGAGGGAGCAATGAGCAGTTCTTC. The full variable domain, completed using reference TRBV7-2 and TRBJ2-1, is GAGVSQSPSNKVTEKGKDVELRCDPISGHTALYWYRQSLGQGLEFLIYFQGNSAPDKSGLPSDRFSAERTGGSVSTLTIQRTQQEDSAVYLCASSPKAGPRGSNEQFFGPGTRLTVL.

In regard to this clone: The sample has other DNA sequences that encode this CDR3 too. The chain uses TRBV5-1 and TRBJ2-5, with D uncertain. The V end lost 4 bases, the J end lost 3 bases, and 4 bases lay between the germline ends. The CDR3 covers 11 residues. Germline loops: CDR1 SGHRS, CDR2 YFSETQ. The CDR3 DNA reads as TGCGCCAGCAGCCTTGAAGAGACCCAGTACTTC. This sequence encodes CASSLEETQYF.

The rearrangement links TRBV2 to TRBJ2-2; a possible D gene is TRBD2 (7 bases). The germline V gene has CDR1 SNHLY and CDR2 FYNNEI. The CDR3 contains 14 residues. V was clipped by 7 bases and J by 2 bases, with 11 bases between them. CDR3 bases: TGTGCCAGCAAGCGGGACATAAACACCGGGGAGCTGTTTTTT. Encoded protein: CASKRDINTGELFF.

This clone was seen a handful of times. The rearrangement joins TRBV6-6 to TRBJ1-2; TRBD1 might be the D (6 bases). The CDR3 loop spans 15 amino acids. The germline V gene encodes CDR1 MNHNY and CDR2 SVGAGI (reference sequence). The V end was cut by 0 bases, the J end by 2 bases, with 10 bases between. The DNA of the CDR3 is TGTGCCAGCAGTTACTCGAAGGGACAAAACTATGGCTACACCTTC. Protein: CASSYSKGQNYGYTF.

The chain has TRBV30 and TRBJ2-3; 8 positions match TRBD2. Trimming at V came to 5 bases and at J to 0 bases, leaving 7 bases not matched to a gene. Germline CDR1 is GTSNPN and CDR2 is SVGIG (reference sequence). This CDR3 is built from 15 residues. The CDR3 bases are TGTGCCTGGGCCTATAGCGGGACTAGCACAGATACGCAGTATTTT. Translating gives CAWAYSGTSTDTQYF.

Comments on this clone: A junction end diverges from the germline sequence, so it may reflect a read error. This chain's CDR3 is CASSLPYENFNTDMQYF. The CDR3, as DNA: TGTGCCAGCAGCTTGCCTTATGAGAATTTCAACACAGATATGCAGTATTTT. This chain uses TRBV5-4 with TRBJ2-3; D gene uncertain. This CDR3 is 17 amino acids long. CDR1 is SGHNT and CDR2 is YYREEE in the germline V gene (reference sequence).

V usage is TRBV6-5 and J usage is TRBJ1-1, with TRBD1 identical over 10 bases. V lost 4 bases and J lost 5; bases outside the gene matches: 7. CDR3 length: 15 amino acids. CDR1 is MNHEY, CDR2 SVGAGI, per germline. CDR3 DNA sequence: TGTGCCAGCAGTTGGAGCGACAGGGGGCTTACTGAAGCTTTCTTT. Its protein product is CASSWSDRGLTEAFF.

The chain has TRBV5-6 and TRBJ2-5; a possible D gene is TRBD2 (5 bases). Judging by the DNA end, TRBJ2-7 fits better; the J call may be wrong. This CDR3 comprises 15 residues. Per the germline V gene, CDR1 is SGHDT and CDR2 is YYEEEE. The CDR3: CASSLVSAPAYEQYF. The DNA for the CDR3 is TGTGCCAGCAGCTTGGTTAGCGCGCCTGCCTACGAGCAGTACTTC.

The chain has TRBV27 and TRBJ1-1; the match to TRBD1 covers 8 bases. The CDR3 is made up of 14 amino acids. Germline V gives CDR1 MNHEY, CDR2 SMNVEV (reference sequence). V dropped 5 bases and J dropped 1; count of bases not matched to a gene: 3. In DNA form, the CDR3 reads TGTGCCAGCAGTATCGGACAGGGGAACACTGAAGCTTTCTTT. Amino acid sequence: CASSIGQGNTEAFF.

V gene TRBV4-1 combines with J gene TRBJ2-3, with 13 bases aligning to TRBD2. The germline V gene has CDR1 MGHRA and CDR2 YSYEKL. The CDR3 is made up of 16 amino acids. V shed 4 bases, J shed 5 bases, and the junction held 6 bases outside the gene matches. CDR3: CASSRSLAGGQDTQYF. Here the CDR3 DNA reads TGCGCCAGCAGCCGATCACTAGCGGGGGGGCAAGATACGCAGTATTTT.

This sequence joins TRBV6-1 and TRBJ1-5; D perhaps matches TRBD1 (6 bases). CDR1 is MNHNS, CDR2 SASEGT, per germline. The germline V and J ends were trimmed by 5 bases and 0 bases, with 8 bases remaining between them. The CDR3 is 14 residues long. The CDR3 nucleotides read TGTGCCAGCAGTAGAGGGGGTAGCAATCAGCCCCAGCATTTT. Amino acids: CASSRGGSNQPQHF.

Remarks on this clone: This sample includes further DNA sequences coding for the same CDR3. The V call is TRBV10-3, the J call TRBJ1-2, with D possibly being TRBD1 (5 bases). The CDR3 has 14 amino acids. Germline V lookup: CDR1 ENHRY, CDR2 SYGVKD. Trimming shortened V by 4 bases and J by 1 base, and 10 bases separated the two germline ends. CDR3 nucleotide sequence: TGTGCCATCAGTGGGCAGGGCTATAACTATGGCTACACCTTC. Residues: CAISGQGYNYGYTF.

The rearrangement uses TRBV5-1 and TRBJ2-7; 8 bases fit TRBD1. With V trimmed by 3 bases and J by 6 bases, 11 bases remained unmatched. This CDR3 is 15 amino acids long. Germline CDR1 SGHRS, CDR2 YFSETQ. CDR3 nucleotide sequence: TGCGCCAGCAGCTCGACAGGGGATCATTTACTCGAGCAGTACTTC. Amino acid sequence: CASSSTGDHLLEQYF. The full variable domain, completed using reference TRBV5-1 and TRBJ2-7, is KAGVTQTPRYLIKTRGQQVTLSCSPISGHRSVSWYQQTPGQGLQFLFEYFSETQRNKGNFPGRFSGRQFSNSRSEMNVSTLELGDSALYLCASSSTGDHLLEQYFGPGTRLTVT.

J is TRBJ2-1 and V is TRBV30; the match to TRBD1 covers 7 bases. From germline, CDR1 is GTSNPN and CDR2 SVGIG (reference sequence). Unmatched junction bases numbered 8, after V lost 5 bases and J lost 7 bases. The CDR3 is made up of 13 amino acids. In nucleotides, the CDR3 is TGTGCCTGGTACGGGACAGCTCCGAATGAGCAGTTCTTC. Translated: CAWYGTAPNEQFF.

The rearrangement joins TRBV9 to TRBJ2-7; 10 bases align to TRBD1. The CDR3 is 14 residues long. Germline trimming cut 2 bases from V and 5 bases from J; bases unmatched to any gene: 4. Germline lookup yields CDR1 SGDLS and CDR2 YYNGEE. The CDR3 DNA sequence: TGTGCCAGCAGCGTGACAGGGGGCTTTAACGAGCAGTACTTC. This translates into CASSVTGGFNEQYF.

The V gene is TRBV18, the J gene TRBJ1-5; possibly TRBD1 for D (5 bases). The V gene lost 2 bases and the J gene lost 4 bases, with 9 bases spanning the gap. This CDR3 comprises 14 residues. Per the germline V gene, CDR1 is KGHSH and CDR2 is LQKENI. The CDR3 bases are TGTGCCAGCTCACCAATGAACAGGAATCAGCCCCAGCATTTT. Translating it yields CASSPMNRNQPQHF. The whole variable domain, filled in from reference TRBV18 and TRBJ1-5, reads NAGVMQNPRHLVRRRGQEARLRCSPMKGHSHVYWYRQLPEEGLKFMVYLQKENIIDESGMPKERFSAEFPKEGPSILRIQQVVRGDSAAYFCASSPMNRNQPQHFGDGTRLSIL.

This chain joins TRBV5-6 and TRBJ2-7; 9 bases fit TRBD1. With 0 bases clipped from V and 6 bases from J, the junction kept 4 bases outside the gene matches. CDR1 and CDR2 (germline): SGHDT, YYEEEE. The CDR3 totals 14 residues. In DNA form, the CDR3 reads TGTGCCAGCAGCTTGGGGGGACAGGGTTCCGAGCAGTACTTC. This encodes CASSLGGQGSEQYF.

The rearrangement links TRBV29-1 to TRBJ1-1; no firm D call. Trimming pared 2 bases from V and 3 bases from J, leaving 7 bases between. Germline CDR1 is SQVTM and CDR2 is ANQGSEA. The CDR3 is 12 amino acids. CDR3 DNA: TGCAGCGTTGAATCGCCGGACACTGAAGCTTTCTTT. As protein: CSVESPDTEAFF.

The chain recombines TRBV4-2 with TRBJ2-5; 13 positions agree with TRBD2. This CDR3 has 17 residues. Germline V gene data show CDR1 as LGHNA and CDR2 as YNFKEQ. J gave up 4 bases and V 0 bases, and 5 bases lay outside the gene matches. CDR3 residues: CASSQEARLAGGETQYF. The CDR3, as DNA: TGTGCCAGCAGCCAAGAAGCGCGACTAGCGGGAGGAGAGACCCAGTACTTC.

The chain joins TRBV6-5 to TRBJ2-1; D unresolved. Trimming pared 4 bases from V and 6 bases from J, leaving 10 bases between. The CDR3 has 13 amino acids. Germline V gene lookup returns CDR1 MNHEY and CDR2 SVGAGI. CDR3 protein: CASSLIDSNEQFF. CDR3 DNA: TGTGCCAGCAGTTTAATAGATTCCAATGAGCAGTTCTTC.

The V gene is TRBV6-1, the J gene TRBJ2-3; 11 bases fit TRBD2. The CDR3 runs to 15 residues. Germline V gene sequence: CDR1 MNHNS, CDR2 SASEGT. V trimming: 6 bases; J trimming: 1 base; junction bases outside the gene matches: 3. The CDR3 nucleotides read TGTGCCAGCAGGCTGGGACTAGCGGGCACAGATACGCAGTATTTT. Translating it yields CASRLGLAGTDTQYF.

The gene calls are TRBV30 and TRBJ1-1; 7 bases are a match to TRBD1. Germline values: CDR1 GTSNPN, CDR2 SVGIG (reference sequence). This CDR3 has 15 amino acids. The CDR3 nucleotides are TGTGCTATCACAGGGGTAGTATTCGAGGACACTGAAGCTTTCTTT. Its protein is CAITGVVFEDTEAFF.

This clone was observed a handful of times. The CDR3 bases are TGTGCCAGCAGCATTACAGGGAGGGCCTACGAGCAGTACTTC. It is translated as CASSITGRAYEQYF. This rearrangement joins TRBV11-3 to TRBJ2-7; D may be TRBD2 (7 bases). Germline CDR1 is SGHNT and CDR2 is YENEEA. Trimming pared 5 bases from V and 2 bases from J, leaving 13 bases between. There are 14 residues in the CDR3.

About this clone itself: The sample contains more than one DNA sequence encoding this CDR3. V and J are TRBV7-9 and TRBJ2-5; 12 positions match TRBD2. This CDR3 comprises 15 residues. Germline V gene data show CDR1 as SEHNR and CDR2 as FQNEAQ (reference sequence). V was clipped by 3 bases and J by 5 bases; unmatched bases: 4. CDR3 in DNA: TGTGCCAGCAGCTTTTCCGGGACTAGCGGGGAGACCCAGTACTTC. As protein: CASSFSGTSGETQYF.

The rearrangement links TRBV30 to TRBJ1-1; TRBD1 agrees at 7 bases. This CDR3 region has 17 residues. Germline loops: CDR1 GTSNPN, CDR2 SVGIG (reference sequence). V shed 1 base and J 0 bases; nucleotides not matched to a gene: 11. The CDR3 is CAWSGGTVLALNTEAFF. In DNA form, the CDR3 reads TGTGCCTGGAGTGGGGGGACAGTACTTGCATTGAACACTGAAGCTTTCTTT.